This is a list of T cell receptor beta chains from one sample in a study of cytomegalovirus exposure and HLA in healthy donors. Profiling relied on immunoSEQ multiplex PCR, and the TCRdb table lists in-frame clones only, not all of them. There are 150,000 to 170,000 clones in the sample; around 80% occur only once, and 4% to 4.5% lies in the top ten. The sequenced sample was PBMCs. These receptors all stem from a woman aged 40 to 49 in good health and CMV-seronegative. CDR3s include the opening cysteine and the closing phenylalanine or tryptophan. The D gene is left open where the match is weak. Expanded clones get a size class; other rows say once, few or many, or leave the size out.

TRBJ2-5,TRBV28,.,TRBD2,CASNSLGLAETQYF,TGTGCCAGCAACTCCCTCGGACTAGCTGAGACCCAGTACTTC
TRBJ2-1,TRBV2,.,TRBD2,CASTSEAGGWNEQFF,TGTGCCAGCACCTCCGAGGCGGGGGGCTGGAATGAGCAGTTCTTC
TRBJ2-7,TRBV5-1,.,TRBD2,CASSLAPSGGPEGQYF,TGCGCCAGCAGCTTGGCCCCAAGCGGGGGGCCTGAAGGGCAGTACTTC
TRBJ2-1,TRBV14,.,.,CASSPYGRPYNEQFF,TGTGCCAGCAGCCCCTACGGTCGCCCCTACAATGAGCAGTTCTTC
TRBJ1-4,TRBV5-1,.,TRBD1,CASSLGDRDNEKLFF,TGCGCCAGCAGCTTGGGCGACAGGGATAATGAAAAACTGTTTTTT
TRBJ1-1,TRBV6-4,.,TRBD1,CASKPQGPNTEAFF,TGTGCCAGCAAACCACAGGGGCCTAACACTGAAGCTTTCTTT
TRBJ1-2,TRBV5-5,.,TRBD1,CASTKPGTGVGYTF,TGTGCCAGCACCAAGCCCGGGACAGGGGTAGGCTACACCTTC
TRBJ2-1,TRBV5-6,.,.,CASSLRGGVQFF,TGTGCCAGCAGCTTGCGTGGCGGGGTGCAGTTCTTC
TRBJ1-1,TRBV2,.,.,CASTMDRVDMNTEAFF,TGTGCCAGCACCATGGACCGCGTGGACATGAACACTGAAGCTTTCTTT
TRBJ2-5,TRBV10-2,.,.,CASSESRGLEETQYF,TGCGCCAGCAGTGAGTCGAGAGGGTTGGAAGAGACCCAGTACTTC
TRBJ2-7,TRBV5-4,.,.,CASSPTCHEQYF,TGTGCCAGCAGCCCTACCTGCCACGAGCAGTACTTC
TRBJ1-2,TRBV30,.,.,CAWSVPQGGSLFYGYTF,TGTGCCTGGAGTGTACCTCAGGGAGGGAGTTTATTCTATGGCTACACCTTC
TRBJ1-1,TRBV6-5,.,.,CASSYSRGTEAFF,TGTGCCAGCAGTTACTCGAGAGGCACTGAAGCTTTCTTT
TRBJ2-6,TRBV28,once,TRBD1,CASSPPGTGVSGANVLTF,TGTGCCAGCAGTCCCCCGGGGACAGGGGTTTCTGGGGCCAACGTCCTGACTTTC
TRBJ2-1,TRBV7-7,.,.,CASSPHSGYNEQFF,TGTGCTAGCAGCCCCCATAGCGGTTACAATGAGCAGTTCTTC
TRBJ1-5,TRBV5-8,.,.,CASSLGQYSNQPQHF,TGTGCCAGCAGCTTGGGACAGTATAGCAATCAGCCCCAGCATTTT
TRBJ2-7,TRBV2,.,.,CASSELYEQYF,TGTGCCAGCAGTGAACTTTACGAGCAGTACTTC
TRBJ2-1,TRBV5-6,.,.,CASSLGGGTYNEQFF,TGTGCCAGCAGCTTGGGTGGGGGGACGTACAATGAGCAGTTCTTC
TRBJ1-1,TRBV5-1,.,.,CASSLMTEIRRNEAFF,TGCGCCAGCAGCTTAATGACAGAAATTCGGCGCAATGAAGCTTTCTTT
TRBJ2-7,TRBV6-5,.,.,CASSQNGQPYEQYF,TGTGCCAGCAGTCAGAACGGACAGCCCTACGAGCAGTACTTC
TRBJ2-7,TRBV11-2,.,TRBD2,CASSSSGTSGNYEQYF,TGTGCCAGCAGCTCTAGCGGGACTAGCGGGAACTACGAGCAGTACTTC
TRBJ1-3,TRBV4-2,.,.,CASSQTPSVSGNTIYF,TGTGCCAGCAGCCAGACCCCAAGCGTCTCTGGAAACACCATATATTTT